The 2 T cell receptor beta chains below were found in one sample sequenced in a study of T cells expressing NK-cell markers. TCRdb re-analyzed the 5' RACE reads; it lists each CDR3 protein once, without DNA. Its table lists 400,000 to 450,000 distinct CDR3 sequences. What was sequenced was blood T cells: a sorted CD56 or NKG2C T cell subset, CD4+ or CD8+ T cells, or bulk PBMC T cells (not recorded which). The receptors were gathered from a woman aged 18 to 69 in good health.

This chain joins TRBV28 and TRBJ2-7. The CDR3 consists of 13 residues. Germline V lookup: CDR1 MDHEN, CDR2 SYDVKM. The CDR3 sequence is CASSLLSPAEQYF.

The V and J genes are TRBV7-8 and TRBJ2-3; TCRdb calls TRBD2, which cannot be checked without DNA. In germline, CDR1 is SGHVS, CDR2 FQNEAQ. The length of the CDR3 is 15 residues. The CDR3 loop reads CASSLSDYSTDTQYF.